The next 28 T cell receptor beta chains were all read from a single sample in a study of beta chain features in type 1 diabetes. The whole isolated RNA underwent reverse transcription, so sequencing captured expressed TCRB transcripts. Here immunoSEQ multiplex PCR was the method, and the copy in TCRdb shows in-frame clones only, minus some. The data show approximately 150,000 clones, about 9.4% seen once. The sample comprised naive CD4+ T cells from blood. These receptors came from a man between 18 and 29 years old in good health.

This clone has ten or more counts. This sequence joins TRBV10-3 and TRBJ2-7, with D possibly matching TRBD1 (6 bases). The V gene lost 11 bases and the J gene lost 3 bases, with 17 bases spanning the gap. CDR1 is ENHRY and CDR2 is SYGVKD in the germline V gene. The CDR3 length is 13 residues. CDR3: CAVKGVSLYEQYF. The CDR3 region has the DNA TGTGCCGTCAAGGGGGTTTCTCTCTACGAGCAGTACTTC.

This clone has at least ten counts. CDR3 in DNA: TGTGCCAGCCTAGCGGGCTCCTACAATGAGCAGTTCTTC. This encodes CASLAGSYNEQFF. The chain uses TRBV7-9 and TRBJ2-1; TRBD2 matches 8 bases. The CDR3 runs to 13 residues. Germline CDR1 SEHNR, CDR2 FQNEAQ (reference sequence). Losses at the gene ends were 8 bases for V and 0 bases for J; bases not matched to a gene: 0.

V usage is TRBV7-8 and J usage is TRBJ2-6; 9 bases align to TRBD1. CDR1 is SGHVS and CDR2 is FQNEAQ in the germline V gene. Trimming took 6 bases from V and 2 from J; bases not matched to a gene: 11. CDR3 length equals 18 residues. DNA for the CDR3: TGTGCCAGCAGACACAGCCTGGGACAGGGTGCTGGGGCCAACGTCCTGACTTTC. Its protein product is CASRHSLGQGAGANVLTF. Filled out from reference TRBV7-8 and TRBJ2-6, the complete variable domain reads GAGVSQSPRYKVAKRGQDVALRCDPISGHVSLFWYQQALGQGPEFLTYFQNEAQLDKSGLPSDRFFAERPEGSVSTLKIQRTQQEDSAVYLCASRHSLGQGAGANVLTFGAGSRLTVL.

This clone was detected only a few times. The V gene is TRBV28, the J gene TRBJ2-7, with D maybe TRBD1 (5 bases). The germline V gene encodes CDR1 MDHEN and CDR2 SYDVKM. The CDR3 runs 13 residues. Between the trimmed V and J ends, which lost 4 bases and 3 bases, there was a span of 10 bases. This CDR3 reads CASSSGRDYEQYF. The CDR3 nucleotides are TGTGCCAGCAGTTCTGGCAGGGACTACGAGCAGTACTTC.

This chain links TRBV5-4 with TRBJ1-2; no definite D call. Germline CDR1 is SGHNT and CDR2 is YYREEE (reference sequence). Trimming pared 4 bases from V and 2 bases from J, leaving 9 bases between. The CDR3 consists of 13 residues. CDR3 nucleotides: TGTGCCAGCAGCCCTACACAGAACTATGGCTACACCTTC. This translates into CASSPTQNYGYTF.

The rearrangement joins TRBV10-3 to TRBJ1-2; 10 positions match TRBD1. This CDR3 region has 16 residues. V lost 4 bases and J lost 3; bases outside the gene matches: 8. The germline CDR1 and CDR2 sequences are ENHRY and SYGVKD. Written as DNA, the CDR3 is TGTGCCATCAGTGCCTGGGACAGGGGAATCGACTATGGCTACACCTTC. The encoded protein is CAISAWDRGIDYGYTF.

There are a few counts of this clone. V is TRBV6-5 and J is TRBJ1-6; possible D gene TRBD1, 5 bases. The V gene lost 2 bases and the J gene lost 5 bases, with 13 bases spanning the gap. Per germline, CDR1 MNHEY and CDR2 SVGAGI. The CDR3 is 16 amino acids. The CDR3 loop reads CASSYGWTPNNSPLHF. The CDR3, as DNA: TGTGCCAGCAGTTACGGTTGGACACCTAATAATTCACCCCTCCACTTT.

This chain joins TRBV10-3 and TRBJ2-3, with TRBD2 as a possible D gene (6 bases). V dropped 2 bases and J dropped 0 bases, with 9 bases sitting between them. The CDR3 consists of 15 residues. Germline CDR1 ENHRY, CDR2 SYGVKD. CDR3 region: CAISERGSSTDTQYF. DNA of the CDR3: TGTGCCATCAGTGAGCGGGGGTCCAGCACAGATACGCAGTATTTT.

In this sample, this clone turned up a few times. This chain links TRBV10-3 with TRBJ2-2; D gene ambiguous. CDR3 length: 12 residues. V was shortened by 1 base and J by 7 bases, with 4 bases between the two germline ends. Germline V CDR1 and CDR2: ENHRY, SYGVKD. The CDR3 DNA follows: TGTGCCATCAGTGAGTTGTACGGGGAGCTGTTTTTT. It translates to CAISELYGELFF.

The chain uses TRBV28 and TRBJ2-5; TRBD2 might be the D (7 bases). The CDR3 is 13 residues long. V lost 8 bases and J lost 3, with 13 bases in between. Germline-derived CDR1 and CDR2 are MDHEN and SYDVKM. CDR3 sequence: CASGGAPKETQYF. The CDR3 DNA follows: TGTGCCAGCGGGGGGGCGCCAAAAGAGACCCAGTACTTC. The variable domain in full, completed from reference TRBV28 and TRBJ2-5, reads DVKVTQSSRYLVKRTGEKVFLECVQDMDHENMFWYRQDPGLGLRLIYFSYDVKMKEKGDIPEGYSVSREKKERFSLILESASTNQTSMYLCASGGAPKETQYFGPGTRLLVL.

The V gene is TRBV5-5, the J gene TRBJ2-2, with D uncertain. This CDR3 is 14 amino acids long. The V and J ends lost 4 bases and 3 bases respectively, with 10 bases between them. Germline CDR1 is SGHKS and CDR2 is YYEKEE (reference sequence). Written as DNA, the CDR3 is TGTGCCAGCAGCACACAGACCCACACCGGGGAGCTGTTTTTT. Translated, it gives CASSTQTHTGELFF.

The chain has TRBV5-1 and TRBJ2-3; 12 bases are a match to TRBD2. The ends lost 0 bases at V and 2 bases at J; junction bases unmatched: 10. In germline, CDR1 is SGHRS, CDR2 YFSETQ. The CDR3 spans 19 residues. CDR3 loop: CASSLVASGGVTTTDTQYF. The CDR3 region has the DNA TGCGCCAGCAGCTTGGTGGCTAGCGGGGGGGTCACGACCACAGATACGCAGTATTTT.

Ten or more counts support this clone. The CDR3 DNA reads as TGCGCCAGCAGCCTTGCAGGGGATTCCTACAATGAGCAGTTCTTC. It is translated as CASSLAGDSYNEQFF. The J gene is TRBJ2-1, the V gene TRBV4-3, with D possibly matching TRBD1 (6 bases). This CDR3 has 15 residues. Germline V lookup: CDR1 LGHNA, CDR2 YSLEER. Trimming stripped 4 bases from V and 1 base from J, with 11 bases between.

This chain uses TRBV19 with TRBJ2-7, with TRBD1 identical over 8 bases. V gave up 3 bases and J gave up 4 bases; unmatched junction bases: 5. Germline CDR1 LNHDA, CDR2 SQIVND (reference sequence). This CDR3 is 14 amino acids long. This CDR3 reads CASSIAGGAYEQYF. The CDR3 DNA reads as TGTGCCAGTAGTATTGCAGGGGGCGCGTACGAGCAGTACTTC. Looking up the rest from reference TRBV19 and TRBJ2-7 gives the full variable domain: DGGITQSPKYLFRKEGQNVTLSCEQNLNHDAMYWYRQDPGQGLRLIYYSQIVNDFQKGDIAEGYSVSREKKESFPLTVTSAQKNPTAFYLCASSIAGGAYEQYFGPGTRLTVT.

This clone has only a few counts. The V call is TRBV30, the J call TRBJ2-7; D is undetermined. The CDR3 has 12 residues. Trimming took 7 bases from V and 0 from J, leaving 10 bases between them. Germline V lookup: CDR1 GTSNPN, CDR2 SVGIG (reference sequence). The CDR3 sequence is CAFSRSSYEQYF. CDR3 sequence (DNA): TGTGCCTTTTCAAGGAGCTCCTACGAGCAGTACTTC.

This rearrangement joins TRBV18 to TRBJ1-6, with 8 bases that match TRBD1. In germline, CDR1 is KGHSH, CDR2 LQKENI. This CDR3 region has 14 residues. V shed 4 bases and J 10 bases; nucleotides not matched to a gene: 6. The chain's CDR3 is CASSRTGTSSPLHF. CDR3 nucleotides: TGTGCCAGCTCACGGACAGGGACCAGCTCACCCCTCCACTTT.

This clone has a handful of counts. The chain is built from TRBV7-7 and TRBJ2-7; D is perhaps TRBD2 (5 bases). Trimming stripped 0 bases from V and 0 bases from J, with 9 bases between. This CDR3 region has 15 residues. Germline CDR1 reads SSHAT; CDR2 reads FNYEAQ (reference sequence). DNA for the CDR3: TGTGCCAGCAGCTTAGCGCCCGGGGACTCCTACGAGCAGTACTTC. Amino acids: CASSLAPGDSYEQYF. The full variable domain, rest sourced from reference TRBV7-7 and TRBJ2-7, is GAGVSQSPRYKVTKRGQDVTLRCDPISSHATLYWYQQALGQGPEFLTYFNYEAQPDKSGLPSDRFSAERPEGSISTLTIQRTEQRDSAMYRCASSLAPGDSYEQYFGPGTRLTVT.

This clone appeared a few times. The chain links TRBV6-6 to TRBJ2-1, with D possibly matching TRBD1 (6 bases). V was pared by 10 bases and J by 7 bases, with 11 bases between. CDR1 and CDR2 from the germline V gene are MNHNY and SVGAGI (reference sequence). This CDR3 has 11 residues. This CDR3 reads CATGQTNEQFF. The DNA for the CDR3 is TGTGCCACCGGACAGACAAATGAGCAGTTCTTC.

Many counts were recorded for this clone. V usage is TRBV29-1 and J usage is TRBJ2-5; 8 nucleotides line up with TRBD1. Looked up from germline, CDR1 is SQVTM and CDR2 is ANQGSEA. J gave up 5 bases and V 6 bases, and 2 bases lay outside the gene matches. The CDR3 totals 11 residues. CDR3 protein: CSVDRAETQYF. Here the CDR3 DNA reads TGCAGCGTGGACAGGGCTGAGACCCAGTACTTC.

The chain is built from TRBV2 and TRBJ2-2; D possibly corresponds to TRBD2 (6 bases). Trimming left V 2 bases short and J 1 base short, with 11 bases between. This CDR3 spans 16 amino acids. Germline V gene data show CDR1 as SNHLY and CDR2 as FYNNEI. CDR3 DNA: TGTGCCAGCAGTGAACACGGGACTCTGAACACCGGGGAGCTGTTTTTT. It specifies CASSEHGTLNTGELFF.

This clone has more than one count but fewer than ten. The chain recombines TRBV28 with TRBJ1-2; D possibly corresponds to TRBD1 (6 bases). The germline gives CDR1 MDHEN, CDR2 SYDVKM. Deletions cut 5 bases from V and 5 bases from J, with 12 bases between. There are 13 residues in the CDR3. CDR3 bases: TGTGCCAGCAGTACCGGACAGCCTTATGGCTACACCTTC. Its protein product is CASSTGQPYGYTF.

The chain is built from TRBV25-1 and TRBJ2-7; 7 nucleotides agree with TRBD2. The CDR3 is 15 amino acids. Germline V gene data show CDR1 as MGHDK and CDR2 as SYGVNS. The junction had 12 bases not matched to a gene; V was cut back by 4 bases and J by 6 bases. The CDR3 nucleotides are TGTGCCAGCAGTGGAGGGACTATGGACTCGGGCGAGCAGTACTTC. Amino acids: CASSGGTMDSGEQYF.

V and J are TRBV7-2 and TRBJ2-2; 10 bases align to TRBD2. The germline CDR1 and CDR2 sequences are SGHTA and FQGNSA. The V gene end was trimmed by 2 bases and the J gene end by 0 bases; junction bases not matched to a gene: 6. The CDR3 is made up of 18 amino acids. CDR3 in amino acids: CASSLYASGGPNTGELFF. CDR3 sequence (DNA): TGTGCCAGCAGCTTATATGCTAGCGGGGGACCGAACACCGGGGAGCTGTTTTTT.

The chain recombines TRBV18 with TRBJ2-7, with TRBD1 matching 9 bases. CDR1 is KGHSH, CDR2 LQKENI, per germline. This CDR3 spans 15 amino acids. The J segment lost 4 bases and the V segment lost 5 bases, leaving 9 bases of the junction unmatched. Written as DNA, the CDR3 is TGTGCCAGCTCAAGCTCACAGGGGGCGAAGTACGAGCAGTACTTC. It is translated as CASSSSQGAKYEQYF.

CDR3 in DNA: TGTGCCAGCAGTGAGAGCGGGGGGGCCACTGAGCAGTTCTTC. Its protein is CASSESGGATEQFF. The chain employs TRBV2 and TRBJ2-1; 10 bases fit TRBD2. The germline V gene encodes CDR1 SNHLY and CDR2 FYNNEI. V was pared by 3 bases and J by 9 bases, with 5 bases of the junction left unmatched. CDR3 length: 14 residues.

The V and J genes are TRBV7-2 and TRBJ1-4; D remains ambiguous. Germline CDR1 is SGHTA and CDR2 is FQGNSA. This CDR3 contains 16 residues. The V gene lost 5 bases and the J gene lost 3 bases, with 16 bases spanning the gap. CDR3: CASSHRTDYPNEKLFF. DNA for the CDR3: TGTGCCAGCAGCCACCGGACGGACTATCCTAATGAAAAACTGTTTTTT. Full variable domain (remainder filled in from reference TRBV7-2 and TRBJ1-4): GAGVSQSPSNKVTEKGKDVELRCDPISGHTALYWYRQSLGQGLEFLIYFQGNSAPDKSGLPSDRFSAERTGGSVSTLTIQRTQQEDSAVYLCASSHRTDYPNEKLFFGSGTQLSVL.

This clone was seen many times. The V gene is TRBV30, the J gene TRBJ1-6; D ambiguous. CDR1 is GTSNPN, CDR2 SVGIG, per germline (reference sequence). The CDR3 is made up of 13 amino acids. V lost 6 bases and J lost 6, with 12 bases in between. CDR3 nucleotide sequence: TGTGCCTGCTACGGTCGGGGTAATTCACCCCTCCACTTT. Its translation is CACYGRGNSPLHF.

This clone turned up a few times. This rearrangement joins TRBV6-5 to TRBJ2-2, with D possibly matching TRBD2 (5 bases). The CDR3 loop spans 15 amino acids. From germline, CDR1 is MNHEY and CDR2 SVGAGI. V was trimmed by 0 bases and J by 5 bases, leaving 10 bases between them. The chain's CDR3 is CASSYSTTGTGELFF. CDR3 nucleotides: TGTGCCAGCAGTTACTCGACCACGGGGACCGGGGAGCTGTTTTTT.